This TCR beta chain was documented in a study of T cell repertoires in cytomegalovirus infection. The wider study: The authors used CMV epitopes that were HLA-C-restricted (recently identified) and HLA-B-restricted (well studied). A matching HLA type, together with CMV infection, was signaled by public TCR beta signatures. Study-level findings and limits: Cumulative frequency (of public TCR beta family members) identified carriers of CMV plus the relevant HLA. It was HLA-C-restricted CMV-specific TCR beta clonotypes that dominated the response ex vivo.

On this clonotype itself: Its antigen is as yet unknown.

The V and J ends lost 3 bases and 0 bases respectively, with 13 bases between them. The CDR3 length is 15 residues. Germline V lookup: CDR1 DFQATT, CDR2 SNEGSKA (reference sequence). MiXCR, applied by TCRdb to the reads, yields one record per CDR3 protein. The table records some 800,000 distinct CDR3 sequences, 30% to 35% of them present only once. The chain is built from TRBV20-1 and TRBJ2-3; D is possibly TRBD2 (6 bases). This sample comprised cultured CD8+ T cells from PBMCs, obtained from culture after CMV antigen stimulation. This receptor was identified in a human donor in good health (CMV status not recorded). Some clones in this sample may be carry-over from other donors' samples. The DNA of the CDR3 is TGCAGTGCTAGTCGGCGGGACCTTAGCACAGATACGCAGTATTTT. Its translation: CSASRRDLSTDTQYF.